This TCR beta chain was sequenced for a study of blood T cells in healthy people across ages (dated by TCRdb to 2014 to 2015). Some background on the complete study: In model experiments, roughly one uniquely barcoded TCR beta cDNA molecule per two T cells was captured by template switching. Age-related changes in TCR beta repertoire diversity were measured in the study by deep sequencing normalized with unique cDNA molecular identifiers. Four age groups were formed from the donors: young (average roughly 15 years), middle-aged (around 41), aged (62) and long-lived (roughly 88). Using the same blood draw, the study looked at two additional independent replicas of 1 million unique cDNA reads for two donors, one aged 18 to 30 and the other aged 80 or older.

This clonotype occurred a few times. There is no known antigen for this receptor. No much larger clonotype is one base removed from it; base qualities were not supplied. The roughly 39 donors, aged roughly 6 to 90 years, were systemically healthy Caucasian individuals from Russia. Around 10 milliliters of peripheral blood were collected from each donor into EDTA-treated Vacutainer tubes. Ficoll-Paque density-gradient centrifugation was used to isolate PBMCs, with at least 6 million per sample. Trizol reagent was used to extract total RNA from PBMCs, with at least 5 micrograms per sample. For every donor, flow cytometry on a PBMC aliquot measured the percentage of naive CD45RAhigh/CD27high T cells. V lost 3 bases and J lost 2 bases; the stretch between them is 8 bases long. The germline V gene supplies CDR1 SGHDT and CDR2 YYEEEE. Spanning cysteine to phenylalanine, the CDR3 consists of 13 amino acids. The CDR3 DNA has 39 bases and is translated from base 1.

Preparation of the library involved 5' RACE. Instrument used: Illumina HiSeq 2500. A second PCR of roughly 7 to 11 cycles was performed with a sample-barcoded 5' primer and a J-beta primer mix. Each TCR beta cDNA molecule received a unique molecular identifier from a template-switch 5' adaptor carrying 12 random nucleotides. Each sample yielded at least 3 million CDR3-containing paired-end reads. First-strand cDNA synthesis was performed from all RNA using the Mint cDNA synthesis kit, with priming by a TRBC-specific oligonucleotide. Following uracil-DNA glycosylase treatment, all cDNA underwent a first 18-cycle PCR with the universal primers M1SS and BC2_uni_R. The authors' analysis ran thus. For normalization, 1 million high-quality reads, each with a distinct molecular identifier, were randomly selected from each sample. Instead of being binned into consensus sequences, reads with shared molecular identifiers were discarded. MiTCR, with a Q25 quality threshold and the strictest error-elimination algorithm, was used for CDR3 identification, clonotype clustering and error correction. A nonparametric unseen species model with Euler transformation was used to estimate lower-bound total TCR beta diversity. TCRdb handled the public reads itself, with Q25 trimming in fastp and clone calling in MiXCR, and kept productive beta chains. Duplicate CDR3 protein sequences are folded into a single record with the most common DNA and genes. TCRdb's processing, not the authors' own work, is the source of the V and J calls. Here the sample has roughly 500,000 distinct CDR3 sequences; about 24% occur a single time. Of the sample, just over 8.5% is held by the ten largest clones.

General study outcomes and caveats: Bulk unsorted PBMC profiling prevented conclusive comparison of naive and antigen-experienced compartments. Observed TCR beta diversity per million T cells fell roughly linearly with age, and a significant reduction was already apparent by age roughly 41. A strong correlation was found between observed TCR beta diversity and the percentage of naive T cells measured by flow cytometry. Because donor CMV infection status was unknown, age-related changes in expanded clonotypes were potentially confounded. Total diversity estimates from one million sequenced T cells were considered lower bounds and underestimates. Compared with the aged group, the long-lived group had more naive CD4+ T cells, fewer expanded clones and increased TCR diversity, suggesting age selection.

The same sample was also used in a study of T cells of mothers and their children. The second source states: The donors were nine systemically healthy Caucasian individuals, made up of three mothers and their six children. cDNA synthesis consumed the entire amount of extracted RNA, loaded at 1.5 ug RNA in each 15 ul reaction. In the second PCR, the M1S primer added sample barcodes and 2-4 random nucleotides. Over 9.5 million TCR beta CDR3 reads were obtained for each mother, and millions of reads were obtained for each child. TCR recombination output is similarly shaped by thymic selection in related and unrelated pairs, with a minor effect exerted by inherited differences. Normalized repertoire overlap was always slightly but never significantly higher in related than unrelated mother-child pairs. Persistent microchimeric T cell clones were not detected, at a sensitivity of 95 to 100 clones per million clonotypes. To look for features that set related mother-child pairs apart from unrelated individuals, the researchers ran deep NGS to compare the TCR beta repertoires of mothers and children. Mothers averaged about 40 +/- 4 years of age and children averaged about 10 +/- 4 years. Libraries were sequenced on Illumina HiSeq 2000 with 100+100 nt paired-end reads after adapter ligation with NEBNext reagents. To avoid cross-contamination, the mother libraries and the child libraries were prepared a month apart and sequenced in separate runs. Each donor had between about 450,000 and 2,200,000 distinct TCR beta clonotypes identified. Naive TCR beta clonotypes were estimated from low-frequency clonotypes matched to each donor's FACS-determined naive share, without sorting.

The receptor comes from a boy younger than 18 in good health. Recombination joined TRBV5-6 with TRBJ1-2; the D segment cannot be called with confidence. The sequenced sample consisted of blood. The CDR3 amino acid sequence is: CASSSNPNYGYTF. The sequenced DNA is TGTGCCAGCAGCTCGAATCCGAACTATGGCTACACCTTC.